Below are 29 T cell receptor beta chains sequenced from a single sample in a study of early T cells in non-severe SARS-CoV-2 infection. Via MiXCR, TCRdb re-called the 5' RACE reads, giving one row per CDR3 protein. The sample has over 25,000 distinct CDR3 sequences, around 5% seen once; the top ten hold approximately 0.87%. The specimen sequenced was whole blood. These receptors were obtained from an adult who was a healthcare worker with PCR-confirmed SARS-CoV-2 infection or an uninfected control (not recorded which).

This clonotype was recorded at least ten times. This chain joins TRBV10-3 and TRBJ2-2; 8 nucleotides match TRBD1. V shed 10 bases and J 0 bases; nucleotides not matched to a gene: 4. The CDR3 is 14 residues long. Germline-derived CDR1 and CDR2 are ENHRY and SYGVKD. The CDR3 coding sequence is TGTGCCACAACAGGGGGAACGAACACCGGGGAGCTGTTTTTT. Encoded protein: CATTGGTNTGELFF.

The chain uses TRBV12-3 or TRBV12-4 and TRBJ2-7; 7 positions agree with TRBD2. CDR3 length: 16 residues. J lost 7 bases, V lost 5 bases, and 17 bases had no gene match. The CDR3 region is CASSPPGLVLLGEQYF. CDR3 nucleotide sequence: TGTGCCAGCAGTCCTCCCGGACTAGTTCTTTTGGGGGAGCAGTACTTC.

This clonotype was seen many times. V gene TRBV27 combines with J gene TRBJ2-5; D is unclear. This CDR3 region has 12 residues. From germline, CDR1 is MNHEY and CDR2 SMNVEV (reference sequence). Trimming left V 4 bases short and J 4 bases short, with 7 bases between. The CDR3 loop is CASSSLGETQYF. Written as DNA, the CDR3 is TGTGCCAGCAGTTCCCTCGGAGAGACCCAGTACTTC.

Many counts were recorded for this clonotype. V usage is TRBV4-2 and J usage is TRBJ2-1, with D unclear. Germline V gene lookup returns CDR1 LGHNA and CDR2 YNFKEQ. There are 14 residues in the CDR3. V lost 1 base and J 5 bases, leaving 9 bases between the germline ends. CDR3 in amino acids: CASSQVYADNEQFF. CDR3 DNA sequence: TGTGCCAGCAGCCAAGTTTATGCGGACAATGAGCAGTTCTTC.

In its sample, this clonotype was seen many times. This chain's CDR3 is CSAGTSGAKNIQYF. The CDR3 DNA reads TGCAGTGCTGGGACTAGCGGAGCCAAAAACATTCAGTACTTC. The chain is built from TRBV20-1 and TRBJ2-4, with 11 bases fitting TRBD2. Losses at the gene ends were 5 bases for V and 0 bases for J; bases not matched to a gene: 0. In germline, CDR1 is DFQATT, CDR2 SNEGSKA (reference sequence). There are 14 residues in the CDR3.

In this sample, this clonotype turned up a few times. The rearrangement joins TRBV4-2 to TRBJ1-5; weak D call: TRBD1 (6 bases). Germline V CDR1 and CDR2: LGHNA, YNFKEQ. V was trimmed by 0 bases and J by 2 bases, leaving 11 bases between them. There are 16 residues in the CDR3. CDR3 nucleotides: TGTGCCAGCAGCCAAGATGTGGCAGGGGGCAATCAGCCCCAGCATTTT. As protein: CASSQDVAGGNQPQHF.

This chain uses TRBV21-1 with TRBJ1-1; the table's D call, TRBD1, was not checked against the DNA. TRBV21-1 represents a pseudogene. CDR3 length: 15 amino acids. CDR3 in DNA: TGTGCCAGCAGCCAAATACAGGGAGGTGACACTGAAGCTTTCTTT. Its protein is CASSQIQGGDTEAFF.

The chain recombines TRBV5-1 with TRBJ2-7; D gene unclear. CDR3 length equals 15 residues. The V gene's germline CDR1 is SGHRS and CDR2 YFSETQ. Trimming pared 3 bases from V and 2 bases from J, leaving 15 bases between. The CDR3 DNA reads as TGCGCCAGCAGCTCACCAGAATCAGGAACCTACGAGCAGTACTTC. It codes for CASSSPESGTYEQYF.

In this sample, this clonotype turned up a few times. V is TRBV7-9 and J is TRBJ2-3, with TRBD2 as a possible D gene (6 bases). The CDR3 is 15 amino acids. V was cut by 7 bases and J by 2 bases, with 16 bases left in between. CDR1 and CDR2 (germline): SEHNR, FQNEAQ (reference sequence). CDR3 in amino acids: CASTPEEGNTDTQYF. The CDR3 DNA sequence: TGTGCCAGCACCCCCGAGGAGGGGAACACAGATACGCAGTATTTT.

The sample holds many counts of this clonotype. This rearrangement joins TRBV4-1 to TRBJ1-1; maybe TRBD1 (5 bases). The V gene's germline CDR1 is MGHRA and CDR2 YSYEKL. The CDR3 sequence is 16 residues long. The V end lost 0 bases, the J end lost 0 bases, and 11 bases lay between the germline ends. The CDR3: CASSQDGATVNTEAFF. CDR3 DNA: TGCGCCAGCAGCCAAGATGGGGCCACGGTGAACACTGAAGCTTTCTTT.

This clonotype was picked up many times. This rearrangement joins TRBV27 to TRBJ1-5; D gene ambiguous. Germline V gives CDR1 MNHEY, CDR2 SMNVEV (reference sequence). Trimming shortened V by 2 bases and J by 0 bases, and 11 bases separated the two germline ends. The CDR3 totals 16 residues. The CDR3 DNA is TGTGCCAGCAGTTTAGGGTTGGGCTATAGCAATCAGCCCCAGCATTTT. Its translation: CASSLGLGYSNQPQHF.

The chain couples TRBV6-2 or TRBV6-3 to TRBJ2-1, with 11 bases identical to TRBD2. The V gene end was trimmed by 2 bases and the J gene end by 6 bases; junction bases not matched to a gene: 3. This CDR3 is built from 15 residues. The germline CDR1 and CDR2 sequences are MNHEY and SVGEGT. DNA for the CDR3: TGTGCCAGCAGTTACCGGCTAGCGGGGGGCAATGAGCAGTTCTTC. Translated, it gives CASSYRLAGGNEQFF.

The chain joins TRBV20-1 to TRBJ2-5; 12 bases fit TRBD2. The V and J ends lost 2 bases and 4 bases, in that order; junction bases with no gene match: 2. Per germline, CDR1 DFQATT and CDR2 SNEGSKA (reference sequence). This CDR3 region has 14 residues. The CDR3 region has the DNA TGCAGTGCTAGACTAGCGGGAGGGAGAGAGACCCAGTACTTC. Translating it yields CSARLAGGRETQYF.

This clonotype was picked up many times. The chain joins TRBV6-2 or TRBV6-3 to TRBJ1-2; TRBD1 agrees at 8 bases. The CDR3 is 15 amino acids. Germline CDR1 reads MNHEY; CDR2 reads SVGEGT. Trimming took 3 bases from V and 4 from J; bases not matched to a gene: 7. The CDR3: CASSYFDRGGYGYTF. The CDR3 DNA is TGTGCCAGCAGTTATTTCGACAGGGGTGGCTATGGCTACACCTTC.

This clonotype has at least ten counts. V usage is TRBV20-1 and J usage is TRBJ2-5, with 7 bases aligning to TRBD2. J lost 4 bases, V lost 3 bases, and 5 bases had no gene match. The CDR3 totals 13 residues. Per germline, CDR1 DFQATT and CDR2 SNEGSKA (reference sequence). The CDR3, as DNA: TGCAGTGCTAGGTCTAGCGGAGGAGAGACCCAGTACTTC. Amino acids: CSARSSGGETQYF.

This clonotype was seen ten or more times. Here the CDR3 reads CASRRETGVEQFF. CDR3 DNA sequence: TGTGCCAGCAGGCGGGAGACGGGGGTTGAGCAGTTCTTC. This chain uses TRBV27 with TRBJ2-1; 7 bases are a match to TRBD2. The germline V gene encodes CDR1 MNHEY and CDR2 SMNVEV (reference sequence). CDR3 length equals 13 residues. V lost 6 bases, J lost 9 bases, and 8 bases stayed unmatched.

This chain uses TRBV11-2 with TRBJ2-2; perhaps TRBD1 as D (6 bases). CDR3 length: 16 residues. Trimming cost V 3 bases and J 1 base, with 12 bases left between them. Germline CDR1 SGHAT, CDR2 FQNNGV. CDR3 nucleotide sequence: TGTGCCAGCAGCTTGGGGAAGGACAGGAACACCGGGGAGCTGTTTTTT. Encoded protein: CASSLGKDRNTGELFF.

This clonotype was recorded many times. The chain uses TRBV11-2 and TRBJ1-4, with D unresolved. There are 17 residues in the CDR3. Germline values: CDR1 SGHAT, CDR2 FQNNGV. V lost 6 bases, J lost 2 bases, and 19 bases lay in between. CDR3 sequence (DNA): TGTGCCAGCAGGTTAACCCACAATCGGGATACTAATGAAAAACTGTTTTTT. It yields the protein CASRLTHNRDTNEKLFF.

This clonotype was counted ten times or more. The J gene is TRBJ2-5, the V gene TRBV6-2 or TRBV6-3, with D hard to call. The length of the CDR3 is 13 residues. Germline lookup yields CDR1 MNHEY and CDR2 SVGEGT. Between the trimmed V and J ends, which lost 1 base and 5 bases, there was a span of 8 bases. CDR3 nucleotides: TGTGCCAGCAGTTACTACGGGCGGGAGACCCAGTACTTC. This gives the protein CASSYYGRETQYF.

This clonotype was observed a few times. The V and J genes are TRBV28 and TRBJ2-3, with 10 bases aligning to TRBD1. Looked up from germline, CDR1 is MDHEN and CDR2 is SYDVKM. The CDR3 covers 14 residues. Trimming took 7 bases from V and 3 from J; bases not matched to a gene: 4. CDR3 amino acids: CASIRTGGTDTQYF. The CDR3 DNA sequence: TGTGCCAGCATTCGGACAGGGGGAACAGATACGCAGTATTTT.

This clonotype was recorded a few times. The V gene is TRBV6-2 or TRBV6-3, the J gene TRBJ1-1; 12 bases agree with TRBD1. Germline CDR1 and CDR2: MNHEY and SVGEGT. This CDR3 spans 15 amino acids. After removal of 5 bases from V and 1 base from J, the junction contained 2 bases not matched to a gene. DNA for the CDR3: TGTGCCAGCAGTGGGACAGGGGGCGGGAACACTGAAGCTTTCTTT. Its translation is CASSGTGGGNTEAFF.

This clonotype is medium-sized by share. This chain connects TRBV5-1 to TRBJ2-5; D is ambiguous. This CDR3 contains 15 residues. V lost 1 base and J lost 3, with 13 bases in between. Germline CDR1 is SGHRS and CDR2 is YFSETQ. The CDR3 is CASSLNPVTKETQYF. For the CDR3, the DNA is TGCGCCAGCAGCTTGAATCCAGTTACGAAAGAGACCCAGTACTTC.

This clonotype showed up many times. This chain joins TRBV11-2 and TRBJ2-7; 7 nucleotides align to TRBD2. The CDR3 has 15 residues. Germline values: CDR1 SGHAT, CDR2 FQNNGV. Unmatched junction bases numbered 6, after V lost 1 base and J lost 3 bases. The CDR3 DNA follows: TGTGCCAGCAGCTTAGGACCCCGGGACTACTACGAGCAGTACTTC. As protein: CASSLGPRDYYEQYF. Full variable domain (missing parts from reference TRBV11-2 and TRBJ2-7): EAGVAQSPRYKIIEKRQSVAFWCNPISGHATLYWYQQILGQGPKLLIQFQNNGVVDDSQLPKDRFSAERLKGVDSTLKIQPAKLEDSAVYLCASSLGPRDYYEQYFGPGTRLTVT.

This clonotype was detected ten times or more. V and J are TRBV12-3 or TRBV12-4 and TRBJ1-5; D not resolved. V lost 4 bases to trimming and J lost 0 bases, with 4 bases between them. The CDR3 contains 13 residues. In DNA form, the CDR3 reads TGTGCCAGCAGTTATTATAGCAATCAGCCCCAGCATTTT. Translating it yields CASSYYSNQPQHF.

This chain connects TRBV7-6 to TRBJ2-2, with D perhaps matching TRBD1 (6 bases). The CDR3 loop spans 13 amino acids. Looked up from germline, CDR1 is SGHVS and CDR2 is FNYEAQ. Between the trimmed V and J ends, which lost 5 bases and 5 bases, there was a span of 9 bases. The CDR3 here is CASSLRGTGELFF. DNA for the CDR3: TGTGCCAGCAGCCTCAGGGGAACCGGGGAGCTGTTTTTT.

This clonotype was detected many times. This rearrangement joins TRBV6-2 or TRBV6-3 to TRBJ2-3; D is possibly TRBD1 or TRBD2 (6 bases each). The germline gives CDR1 MNHEY, CDR2 SVGEGT. There are 17 residues in the CDR3. Deletions cut 2 bases from V and 4 bases from J, with 19 bases between. The CDR3 region is CASSYNRGQGGADTQYF. CDR3 sequence (DNA): TGTGCCAGCAGTTACAATCGGGGGCAGGGAGGTGCAGATACGCAGTATTTT.

The chain is built from TRBV7-2 and TRBJ2-4; D is tentatively TRBD1 or TRBD2 (6 bases each). The CDR3 extends over 15 amino acids. Germline V gene lookup returns CDR1 SGHTA and CDR2 FQGNSA. Trimming stripped 5 bases from V and 5 bases from J, with 16 bases between. The CDR3 coding sequence is TGTGCCAGCAGCCGTTCGGGGGCCGAGGAAAACATTCAGTACTTC. Amino acids: CASSRSGAEENIQYF.

This clonotype has just one count. This rearrangement joins TRBV6-6 to TRBJ2-5; D is ambiguous. V was clipped by 2 bases and J by 2 bases, with 6 bases between them. The germline V gene has CDR1 MNHNY and CDR2 SVGAGI (reference sequence). The CDR3 is made up of 13 amino acids. The CDR3 nucleotides read TGTGCCAGCAGTTACGGGATTCAAGAGACCCAGTACTTC. Translating gives CASSYGIQETQYF.

This clonotype was counted at least ten times. The chain employs TRBV7-6 and TRBJ2-1; 8 bases agree with TRBD2. The junction had 15 bases not matched to a gene; V was cut back by 4 bases and J by 10 bases. Germline CDR1 SGHVS, CDR2 FNYEAQ. The CDR3 is made up of 16 amino acids. CDR3 in amino acids: CASSSPLAGAAEEQFF. DNA of the CDR3: TGTGCCAGCAGCTCCCCCCTAGCGGGTGCCGCAGAGGAGCAGTTCTTC. Full variable domain (outside the CDR3, taken from reference TRBV7-6 and TRBJ2-1): GAGVSQSPRYKVTKRGQDVALRCDPISGHVSLYWYRQALGQGPEFLTYFNYEAQQDKSGLPNDRFSAERPEGSISTLTIQRTEQRDSAMYRCASSSPLAGAAEEQFFGPGTRLTVL.